Shown below are 5 T cell receptor beta chains from a single sample sequenced in a study of blood T cell repertoires in COVID-19 (dated by TCRdb to 2020 to 2022). Library creation used the immunoSEQ multiplex PCR assay. The immuneACCESS repertoire file appears here via TCRdb, limited to in-frame rearrangements. These files lack a portion of the clones; in checked studies, under half of the deficit traces to unresolved V genes, and the cause of the others is not known. The sample profile shows 75,000 or so clones; over 75% of them were found once. Approximately 7.4% of the sample belongs to the ten largest clones. The sample comprised peripheral blood. These receptors originate from a man in his sixties or seventies with acute or convalescent COVID-19.

The gene calls are TRBV24-1 and TRBJ2-2, with 8 bases that match TRBD1. The CDR3 sequence is 16 residues long. The germline gives CDR1 KGHDR, CDR2 SFDVKD. Trimming at V came to 4 bases and at J to 7 bases, leaving 10 bases not matched to a gene. The CDR3 here is CATSETRDRRGGELFF. In DNA, the CDR3 is TGTGCCACCAGTGAGACGCGGGACAGGCGGGGCGGGGAGCTGTTTTTT.

The chain has TRBV6-2 or TRBV6-3 and TRBJ2-2, with 8 bases that match TRBD2. Germline V gives CDR1 MNHEY, CDR2 SVGEGT. With 5 bases clipped from V and 4 bases from J, the junction kept 21 bases outside the gene matches. This CDR3 has 20 residues. CDR3: CASSPYVSSGPDPGTGELFF. DNA for the CDR3: TGTGCCAGCAGTCCCTATGTTTCTAGCGGGCCGGACCCGGGCACCGGGGAGCTGTTTTTT.

This chain links TRBV6-5 with TRBJ2-1, with 9 positions matching TRBD1. The CDR3 consists of 13 residues. J lost 5 bases, V lost 6 bases, and 2 bases had no gene match. Germline V gene lookup returns CDR1 MNHEY and CDR2 SVGAGI. For the CDR3, the DNA is TGTGCCAGCAGCCGGGACAGGGACAATGAGCAGTTCTTC. Translation gives CASSRDRDNEQFF.

The gene calls are TRBV28 and TRBJ2-1, with a weak D call TRBD1 (5 bases). V lost 5 bases, J lost 3 bases, and 17 bases lay in between. Per germline, CDR1 MDHEN and CDR2 SYDVKM. The CDR3 runs to 16 residues. The CDR3: CASSTKGSRGYNEQFF. The CDR3, as DNA: TGTGCCAGCAGTACTAAGGGGTCGCGCGGCTACAATGAGCAGTTCTTC.

This clone has just a few counts. The rearrangement links TRBV6-6 to TRBJ1-5; D uncertain. The CDR3 runs 13 residues. Trimming stripped 0 bases from V and 7 bases from J, with 7 bases between. Germline V CDR1 and CDR2: MNHNY, SVGAGI (reference sequence). DNA for the CDR3: TGTGCCAGCAGTTACTCGACAAGCCAGCCCCAGCATTTT. Protein product: CASSYSTSQPQHF.